This TCR beta chain appears in the sequencing data of a study of OX40 agonist ivuxolimab in advanced cancers. Turning to the study itself: Patients' therapy was ivuxolimab, an antibody that acts as an agonist of OX40 (CD134). Study-level points and caveats: It was not determined which antigens were specifically recognized by the peripheral T cells that had undergone clonal expansion. Part of the nonresponder group also had normalized T-cell clonal expansion that was low. The mean number of expanded clones was higher in CD8+ T cells than in CD4+.

Trimming pared 3 bases from V and 10 bases from J, leaving 10 bases between. This CDR3 has 12 residues. Germline V gives CDR1 KGHSH, CDR2 LQKENI. For this clone: Its antigen is not known.

Sequenced by immunoSEQ multiplex PCR; TCRdb stores in-frame clones only, minus some. The sample consists of just over 90,000 clones, around nine tenths of them appearing once. The V and J genes are TRBV18 and TRBJ2-1, with a possible D match to TRBD2 (6 bases). The clonotype was recovered from an adult with an advanced solid tumor such as melanoma, head and neck, liver or kidney cancer. The sample in question was CD4+ or CD8+ T cells sorted from blood, obtained in a trial of the OX40 agonist ivuxolimab. The CDR3 bases are TGTGCCAGCTCACCCACGGGGGAGGAGCAGTTCTTC. Amino acid sequence: CASSPTGEEQFF.